These 22 T cell receptor beta chains originate from one sample sequenced in a study of blood T cell repertoires in COVID-19. Produced via immunoSEQ multiplex PCR; TCRdb's table is partial and in-frame only. The sample records 390,000 or so clones, around 87% being singletons. Input material: peripheral blood. Receptors originate from a woman in her twenties or thirties with COVID-19, enrolled during active disease.

CDR3 loop: CASSRREDTQYF. The CDR3 DNA reads TGCGCCAGCAGCCGGAGGGAGGATACGCAGTATTTT. The chain has TRBV4-1 and TRBJ2-3; D is possibly TRBD2 (6 bases). Germline lookup yields CDR1 MGHRA and CDR2 YSYEKL. V lost 4 bases, J lost 6 bases, and 8 bases lay in between. This CDR3 comprises 12 residues.

In regard to this clone: The same CDR3 is also encoded by other DNA sequences in this sample. The J gene is TRBJ2-1, the V gene TRBV7-2; 8 nucleotides line up with TRBD2. V gave up 5 bases and J gave up 2 bases; unmatched junction bases: 5. The CDR3 spans 15 residues. Germline V gene lookup returns CDR1 SGHTA and CDR2 FQGNSA. The CDR3 bases are TGTGCCAGCAGCCTACTAGCGGTTCCCTACAATGAGCAGTTCTTC. It specifies CASSLLAVPYNEQFF.

CDR3 residues: CASSQEDGGADTQYF. In DNA, the CDR3 is TGCGCCAGCAGCCAAGAGGACGGTGGGGCGGATACGCAGTATTTT. The chain combines TRBV4-1 with TRBJ2-3; D might be TRBD1 (5 bases). Per germline, CDR1 MGHRA and CDR2 YSYEKL. This CDR3 contains 15 residues. The V end was cut by 0 bases, the J end by 6 bases, with 13 bases between.

This chain uses TRBV11-2 with TRBJ2-5, with 8 bases lining up with TRBD1. V trimming: 5 bases; J trimming: 5 bases; junction bases outside the gene matches: 10. There are 15 residues in the CDR3. Germline loops: CDR1 SGHAT, CDR2 FQNNGV. In nucleotides, the CDR3 is TGTGCCAGCAGCAACCAAGGGAACAGGGGGGAGACCCAGTACTTC. Amino acid sequence: CASSNQGNRGETQYF.

This chain links TRBV3-1 (or the pseudogene TRBV3-2) with TRBJ2-2; D not certain. The germline V gene has CDR1 LGHDT and CDR2 YNNKEL (reference sequence). CDR3 size: 16 residues. Trimming cost V 1 base and J 0 bases, with 9 bases left between them. CDR3 region: CASSQVSSSNTGELFF. The CDR3 DNA is TGTGCCAGCAGCCAAGTTTCGTCTTCGAACACCGGGGAGCTGTTTTTT.

This chain links TRBV7-8 with TRBJ2-1, with 10 bases identical to TRBD2. This CDR3 contains 17 residues. The germline V gene has CDR1 SGHVS and CDR2 FQNEAQ. The ends lost 0 bases at V and 8 bases at J; junction bases unmatched: 10. The CDR3: CASSLAASGSHGDEQFF. The CDR3 bases are TGTGCCAGCAGCTTAGCGGCTAGCGGGAGCCACGGGGATGAGCAGTTCTTC.

The chain is built from TRBV12-5 and TRBJ1-5; 8 nucleotides align to TRBD1. With V trimmed by 3 bases and J by 0 bases, 16 bases remained unmatched. This CDR3 spans 20 amino acids. Germline assignment: CDR1 LGHNT and CDR2 FRNRAP. The CDR3 reads CASGFMTDRGSHYSNQPQHF. The CDR3 region has the DNA TGTGCTAGTGGTTTCATGACTGACAGGGGCTCCCACTATAGCAATCAGCCCCAGCATTTT. The entire variable domain, with the rest obtained from reference TRBV12-5 and TRBJ1-5, is as follows: DARVTQTPRHKVTEMGQEVTMRCQPILGHNTVFWYRQTMMQGLELLAYFRNRAPLDDSGMPKDRFSAEMPDATLATLKIQPSEPRDSAVYFCASGFMTDRGSHYSNQPQHFGDGTRLSIL.

The chain is built from TRBV28 and TRBJ2-7; D may be TRBD1 (6 bases). The CDR3 runs to 15 residues. Germline V gives CDR1 MDHEN, CDR2 SYDVKM. The V and J ends lost 1 base and 1 base respectively, with 11 bases between them. DNA of the CDR3: TGTGCCAGCAGTTTATCCCGGGACAAGTCCTACGAGCAGTACTTC. Protein sequence: CASSLSRDKSYEQYF.

The chain recombines TRBV13 with TRBJ2-1; 11 nucleotides match TRBD1. Trimming cost V 4 bases and J 7 bases; bases outside gene matches: 3. The CDR3 runs to 14 residues. CDR1 and CDR2 (germline): PRHDT, FYEKMQ (reference sequence). The CDR3 sequence is CASSSGQGANEQFF. Here the CDR3 DNA reads TGTGCCAGCAGCTCAGGACAGGGGGCAAATGAGCAGTTCTTC.

V is TRBV9 and J is TRBJ1-2, with D possibly matching TRBD1 (6 bases). Per the germline V gene, CDR1 is SGDLS and CDR2 is YYNGEE. The CDR3 length is 15 residues. Deletions cut 4 bases from V and 2 bases from J, with 15 bases between. CDR3 in amino acids: CASSLGGADNYGYTF. In nucleotides, the CDR3 is TGTGCCAGCAGCCTCGGGGGGGCCGACAACTATGGCTACACCTTC.

This CDR3 is CASSSPGEATDTQYF. CDR3 nucleotide sequence: TGTGCCAGCAGTTCACCGGGGGAGGCCACAGATACGCAGTATTTT. The genes are TRBV28 and TRBJ2-3, with a possible D match to TRBD2 (6 bases). Between the trimmed V and J ends, which lost 4 bases and 2 bases, there was a span of 13 bases. Per the germline V gene, CDR1 is MDHEN and CDR2 is SYDVKM. This CDR3 has 15 residues.

The chain recombines TRBV6-5 with TRBJ2-3, with 7 bases identical to TRBD1. The CDR3 runs 15 residues. The J segment lost 3 bases and the V segment lost 6 bases, leaving 9 bases of the junction unmatched. The germline V gene has CDR1 MNHEY and CDR2 SVGAGI. Here the CDR3 reads CASSLRDRSTDTQYF. The DNA for the CDR3 is TGTGCCAGCAGCCTCCGGGACAGATCAACAGATACGCAGTATTTT.

The count of this clone is one. CDR3 bases: TGTGCCAGCAGTACCGGGCAGGGGGCTTGGGAAAAACTGTTTTTT. Translated, it gives CASSTGQGAWEKLFF. The gene calls are TRBV27 and TRBJ1-4, with 8 bases lining up with TRBD1. The CDR3 totals 15 residues. The germline V gene encodes CDR1 MNHEY and CDR2 SMNVEV (reference sequence). The V segment lost 5 bases and the J segment 8 bases; nucleotides outside the gene matches: 10.

The CDR3 is CASSFGQGAGGYTF. The CDR3 nucleotides are TGTGCCAGCAGTTTCGGACAGGGGGCCGGTGGCTACACCTTC. The chain recombines TRBV27 with TRBJ1-2; 11 bases agree with TRBD1. The ends lost 3 bases at V and 7 bases at J; junction bases unmatched: 4. This CDR3 has 14 residues. CDR1 MNHEY and CDR2 SMNVEV come from the germline V gene (reference sequence).

As for this clone: The sample holds other DNA sequences that translate to the same CDR3. The chain employs TRBV30 and TRBJ2-1; TRBD2 matches 11 bases. V gave up 0 bases and J gave up 8 bases; unmatched junction bases: 6. Looked up from germline, CDR1 is GTSNPN and CDR2 is SVGIG (reference sequence). This CDR3 contains 15 residues. CDR3 DNA sequence: TGTGCCTGGAGTGTCGGGCTAGCGGGAGGTGATGAGCAGTTCTTC. It codes for CAWSVGLAGGDEQFF. Together with reference TRBV30 and TRBJ2-1, the CDR3 gives the full variable domain: SQTIHQWPATLVQPVGSPLSLECTVEGTSNPNLYWYRQAAGRGLQLLFYSVGIGQISSEVPQNLSASRPQDRQFILSSKKLLLSDSGFYLCAWSVGLAGGDEQFFGPGTRLTVL.

As for this clone: At one boundary the junction diverges from the germline segment, which might be a read error. CDR3 DNA sequence: TGCGCCAGCAGCCCAGCGACGAACACCGCGGAGCTGTTTTTT. Its protein is CASSPATNTAELFF. The V and J genes are TRBV5-1 and TRBJ2-2; no reliable D call. The CDR3 has 14 amino acids. Germline CDR1 is SGHRS and CDR2 is YFSETQ.

V usage is TRBV19 and J usage is TRBJ2-1, with 9 bases fitting TRBD2. Germline CDR1 reads LNHDA; CDR2 reads SQIVND (reference sequence). The CDR3 sequence is 18 residues long. V lost 5 bases, J lost 2 bases, and 13 bases stayed unmatched. The CDR3 spells CASSLRTGGLAPYNEQFF. The CDR3 DNA is TGTGCCAGTAGTCTGCGGACAGGCGGACTAGCGCCCTACAATGAGCAGTTCTTC. Combining the CDR3 with reference TRBV19 and TRBJ2-1 gives the whole variable domain DGGITQSPKYLFRKEGQNVTLSCEQNLNHDAMYWYRQDPGQGLRLIYYSQIVNDFQKGDIAEGYSVSREKKESFPLTVTSAQKNPTAFYLCASSLRTGGLAPYNEQFFGPGTRLTVL.

The chain is built from TRBV30 and TRBJ2-1, with 7 bases identical to TRBD2. The CDR3 extends over 13 amino acids. The germline V gene encodes CDR1 GTSNPN and CDR2 SVGIG (reference sequence). V lost 2 bases, J lost 2 bases, and 0 bases stayed unmatched. DNA of the CDR3: TGTGCCTGGAGTCGGGAGGCCTACAATGAGCAGTTCTTC. Translating gives CAWSREAYNEQFF. The full variable domain, its missing parts supplied by reference TRBV30 and TRBJ2-1, is SQTIHQWPATLVQPVGSPLSLECTVEGTSNPNLYWYRQAAGRGLQLLFYSVGIGQISSEVPQNLSASRPQDRQFILSSKKLLLSDSGFYLCAWSREAYNEQFFGPGTRLTVL.

For this clone: Other DNA sequences of this sample code for an identical CDR3. The chain joins TRBV30 to TRBJ2-7, with D tentatively TRBD1 (5 bases). Germline-derived CDR1 and CDR2 are GTSNPN and SVGIG (reference sequence). Trimming cost V 3 bases and J 4 bases, with 10 bases left between them. The CDR3 is 12 amino acids. This chain's CDR3 is CAWSSDSYEQYF. The CDR3 nucleotides are TGTGCCTGGAGCTCTGACAGTTACGAGCAGTACTTC. Using reference TRBV30 and TRBJ2-7 for the parts outside the CDR3, the full variable domain is SQTIHQWPATLVQPVGSPLSLECTVEGTSNPNLYWYRQAAGRGLQLLFYSVGIGQISSEVPQNLSASRPQDRQFILSSKKLLLSDSGFYLCAWSSDSYEQYFGPGTRLTVT.

J is TRBJ2-3 and V is TRBV18; TRBD2 agrees at 7 bases. The CDR3 is 16 amino acids. Per germline, CDR1 KGHSH and CDR2 LQKENI. Germline trimming cut 1 base from V and 0 bases from J; bases unmatched to any gene: 4. The DNA for the CDR3 is TGTGCCAGCTCACCACGGGGTAGCGGGAGCACAGATACGCAGTATTTT. Encoded protein: CASSPRGSGSTDTQYF.

The chain links TRBV27 to TRBJ2-1; 9 nucleotides line up with TRBD2. The CDR3 has 18 residues. The J segment lost 1 base and the V segment lost 0 bases, leaving 7 bases of the junction unmatched. Germline V CDR1 and CDR2: MNHEY, SMNVEV (reference sequence). Here the CDR3 DNA reads TGTGCCAGCAGTTTATCGAATGGCGGGAGGGTGTCCTACAATGAGCAGTTCTTC. Translating it yields CASSLSNGGRVSYNEQFF.

The V gene is TRBV3-1 (or the pseudogene TRBV3-2), the J gene TRBJ1-1, with D possibly being TRBD1 (6 bases). V lost 4 bases and J 10 bases, leaving 16 bases between the germline ends. The CDR3 spans 13 residues. Germline V lookup: CDR1 LGHDT, CDR2 YNNKEL (reference sequence). The CDR3 spells CASSPTREGGAFF. The CDR3 DNA sequence: TGTGCCAGCAGCCCGACGCGGGAGGGGGGAGCTTTCTTT.